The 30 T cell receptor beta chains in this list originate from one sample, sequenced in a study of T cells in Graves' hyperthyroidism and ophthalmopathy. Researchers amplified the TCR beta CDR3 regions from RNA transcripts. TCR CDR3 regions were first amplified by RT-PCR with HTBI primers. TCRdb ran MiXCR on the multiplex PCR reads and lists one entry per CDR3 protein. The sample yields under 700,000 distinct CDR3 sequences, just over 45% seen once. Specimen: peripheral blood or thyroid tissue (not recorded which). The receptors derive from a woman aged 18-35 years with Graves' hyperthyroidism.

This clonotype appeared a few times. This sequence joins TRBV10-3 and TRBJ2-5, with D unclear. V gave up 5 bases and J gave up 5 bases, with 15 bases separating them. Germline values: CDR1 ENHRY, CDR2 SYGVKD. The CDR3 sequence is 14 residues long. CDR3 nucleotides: TGTGCCATCAGTCACCAGAAATCTGCGGAGACCCAGTACTTC. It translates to CAISHQKSAETQYF.

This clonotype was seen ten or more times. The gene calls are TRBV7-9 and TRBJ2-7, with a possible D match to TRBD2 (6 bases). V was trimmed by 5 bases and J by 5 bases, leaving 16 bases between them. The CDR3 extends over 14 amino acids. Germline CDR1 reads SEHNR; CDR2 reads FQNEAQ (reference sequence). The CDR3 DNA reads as TGTGCCAGCAGCAAAGCAATCGGGAGCCACGAGCAGTACTTC. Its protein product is CASSKAIGSHEQYF.

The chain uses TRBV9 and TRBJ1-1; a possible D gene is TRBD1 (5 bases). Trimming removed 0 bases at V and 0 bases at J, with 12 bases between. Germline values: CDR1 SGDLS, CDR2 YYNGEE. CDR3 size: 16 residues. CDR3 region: CASSVEPTAMNTEAFF. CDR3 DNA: TGTGCCAGCAGCGTAGAGCCGACAGCTATGAACACTGAAGCTTTCTTT.

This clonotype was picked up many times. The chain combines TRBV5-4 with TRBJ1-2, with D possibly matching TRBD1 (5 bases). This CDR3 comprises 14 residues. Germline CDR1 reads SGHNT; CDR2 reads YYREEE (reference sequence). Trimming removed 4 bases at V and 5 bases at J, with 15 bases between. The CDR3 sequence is CASSSSGTRYGYTF. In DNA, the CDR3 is TGTGCCAGCAGCAGTAGCGGGACTCGATATGGCTACACCTTC.

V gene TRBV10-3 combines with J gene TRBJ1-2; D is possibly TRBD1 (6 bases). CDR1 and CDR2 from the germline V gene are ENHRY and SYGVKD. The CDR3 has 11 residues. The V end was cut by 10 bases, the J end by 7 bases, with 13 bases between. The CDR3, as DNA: TGTGCCAGCCGTGGGGGCCTTGGCTACACCTTC. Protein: CASRGGLGYTF.

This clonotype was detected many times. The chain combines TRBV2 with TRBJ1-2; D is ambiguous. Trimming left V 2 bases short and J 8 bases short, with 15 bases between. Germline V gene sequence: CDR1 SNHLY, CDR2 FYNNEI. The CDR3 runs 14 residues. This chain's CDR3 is CASSEQFLDEGYTF. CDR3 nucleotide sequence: TGTGCCAGCAGTGAACAGTTCCTCGACGAGGGCTACACCTTC.

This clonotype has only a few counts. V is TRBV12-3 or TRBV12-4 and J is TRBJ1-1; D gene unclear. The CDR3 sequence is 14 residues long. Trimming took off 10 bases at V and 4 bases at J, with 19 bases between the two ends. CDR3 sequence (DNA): TGTGCCACACAGCCGGGAACGGAGGGCACTGAAGCTTTCTTT. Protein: CATQPGTEGTEAFF.

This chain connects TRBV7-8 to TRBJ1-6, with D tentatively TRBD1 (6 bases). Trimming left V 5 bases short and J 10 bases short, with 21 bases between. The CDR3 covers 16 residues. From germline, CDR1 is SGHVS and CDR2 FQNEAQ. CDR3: CASSQDPRGLRSPLHF. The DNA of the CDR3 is TGTGCCAGCAGCCAAGACCCCAGGGGCCTGAGGTCACCCCTCCACTTT.

The CDR3 sequence: CATLVQGPNQPQHF. In nucleotides, the CDR3 is TGTGCCACCCTCGTGCAGGGTCCCAATCAGCCCCAGCATTTT. The V and J genes are TRBV10-3 and TRBJ1-5; tentative D call: TRBD1 (5 bases). Germline assignment: CDR1 ENHRY and CDR2 SYGVKD. The V end was cut by 10 bases, the J end by 3 bases, with 16 bases between. The CDR3 loop spans 14 amino acids.

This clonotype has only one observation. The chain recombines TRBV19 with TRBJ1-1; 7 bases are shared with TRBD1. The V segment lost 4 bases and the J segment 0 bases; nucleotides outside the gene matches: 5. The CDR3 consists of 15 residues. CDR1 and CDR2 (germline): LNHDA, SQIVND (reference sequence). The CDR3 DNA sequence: TGTGCCAGTAGTACCTACGGGACAGTGAACACTGAAGCTTTCTTT. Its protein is CASSTYGTVNTEAFF. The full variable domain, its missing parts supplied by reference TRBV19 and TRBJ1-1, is DGGITQSPKYLFRKEGQNVTLSCEQNLNHDAMYWYRQDPGQGLRLIYYSQIVNDFQKGDIAEGYSVSREKKESFPLTVTSAQKNPTAFYLCASSTYGTVNTEAFFGQGTRLTVV.

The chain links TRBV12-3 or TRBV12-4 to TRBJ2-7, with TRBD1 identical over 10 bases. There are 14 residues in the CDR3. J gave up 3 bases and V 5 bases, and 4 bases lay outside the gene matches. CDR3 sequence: CASSPTGGVYEQYF. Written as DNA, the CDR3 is TGTGCCAGCAGTCCGACAGGGGGCGTCTACGAGCAGTACTTC.

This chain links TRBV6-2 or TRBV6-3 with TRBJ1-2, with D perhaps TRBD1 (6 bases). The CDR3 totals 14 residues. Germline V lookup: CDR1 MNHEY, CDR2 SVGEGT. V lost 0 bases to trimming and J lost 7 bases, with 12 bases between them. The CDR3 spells CASSYSGGSGGYTF. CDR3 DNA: TGTGCCAGCAGTTACTCAGGGGGAAGTGGTGGCTACACCTTC.

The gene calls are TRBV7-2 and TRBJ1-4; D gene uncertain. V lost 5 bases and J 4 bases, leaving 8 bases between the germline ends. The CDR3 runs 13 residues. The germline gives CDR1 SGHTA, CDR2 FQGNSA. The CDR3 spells CASSLEINEKLFF. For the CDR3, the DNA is TGTGCCAGCAGCCTGGAAATTAATGAAAAACTGTTTTTT. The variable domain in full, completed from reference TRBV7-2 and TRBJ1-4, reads GAGVSQSPSNKVTEKGKDVELRCDPISGHTALYWYRQSLGQGLEFLIYFQGNSAPDKSGLPSDRFSAERTGGSVSTLTIQRTQQEDSAVYLCASSLEINEKLFFGSGTQLSVL.

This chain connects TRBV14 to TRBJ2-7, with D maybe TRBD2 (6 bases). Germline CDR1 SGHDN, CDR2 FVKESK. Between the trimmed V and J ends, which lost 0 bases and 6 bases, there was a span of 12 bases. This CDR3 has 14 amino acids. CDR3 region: CASSQEARRGEQYF. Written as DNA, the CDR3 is TGTGCCAGCAGCCAAGAAGCCAGGCGGGGCGAGCAGTACTTC.

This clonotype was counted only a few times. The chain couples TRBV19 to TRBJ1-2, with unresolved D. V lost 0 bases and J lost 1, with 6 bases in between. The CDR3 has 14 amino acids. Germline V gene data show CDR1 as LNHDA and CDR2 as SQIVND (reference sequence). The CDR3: CASSIDRLNYGYTF. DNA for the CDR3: TGTGCCAGTAGTATAGATAGACTTAACTATGGCTACACCTTC.

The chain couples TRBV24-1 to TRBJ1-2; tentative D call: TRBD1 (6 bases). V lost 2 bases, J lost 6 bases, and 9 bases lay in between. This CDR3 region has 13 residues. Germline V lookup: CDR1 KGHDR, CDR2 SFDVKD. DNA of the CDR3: TGTGCCACCAGTGATTCTGGGGGCAATGGCTACACCTTC. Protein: CATSDSGGNGYTF.

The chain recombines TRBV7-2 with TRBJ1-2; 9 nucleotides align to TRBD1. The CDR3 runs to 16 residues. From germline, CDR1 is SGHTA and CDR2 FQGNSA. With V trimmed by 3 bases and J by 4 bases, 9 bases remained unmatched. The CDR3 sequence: CASSLRSQGALYGYTF. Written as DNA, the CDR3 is TGTGCCAGCAGCTTGCGTTCACAGGGGGCCCTCTATGGCTACACCTTC.

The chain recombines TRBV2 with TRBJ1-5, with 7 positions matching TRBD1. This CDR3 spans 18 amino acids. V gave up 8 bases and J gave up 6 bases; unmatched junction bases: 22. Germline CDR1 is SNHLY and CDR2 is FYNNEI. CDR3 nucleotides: TGTGCCAGCGGGGTCATGTCGGCAGCAGGGGGAAGGGGTCAGCCCCAGCATTTT. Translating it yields CASGVMSAAGGRGQPQHF.

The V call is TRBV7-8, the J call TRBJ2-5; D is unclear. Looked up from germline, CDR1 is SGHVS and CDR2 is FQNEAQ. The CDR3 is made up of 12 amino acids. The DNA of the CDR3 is TGTGCTAGAGATGTCAGCCAAGAGACCCAGTACTTC. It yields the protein CARDVSQETQYF.

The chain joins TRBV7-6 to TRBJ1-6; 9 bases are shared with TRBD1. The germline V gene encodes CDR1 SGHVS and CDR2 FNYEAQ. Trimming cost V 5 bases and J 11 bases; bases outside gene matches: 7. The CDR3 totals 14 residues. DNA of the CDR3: TGTGCCAGCAGCCCCGACAGGGGGGGGACACCCCTCCACTTT. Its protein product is CASSPDRGGTPLHF.

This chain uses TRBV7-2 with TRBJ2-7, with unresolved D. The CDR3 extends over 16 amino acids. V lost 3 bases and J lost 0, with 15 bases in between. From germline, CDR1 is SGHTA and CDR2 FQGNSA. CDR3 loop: CASSLTLGRYSYEQYF. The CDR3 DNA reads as TGTGCCAGCAGCTTGACCCTTGGACGTTACTCCTACGAGCAGTACTTC.

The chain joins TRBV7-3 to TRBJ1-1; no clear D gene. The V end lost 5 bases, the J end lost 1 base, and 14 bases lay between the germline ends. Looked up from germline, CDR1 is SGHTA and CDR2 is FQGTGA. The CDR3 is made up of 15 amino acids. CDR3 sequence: CASSQGSKANTEAFF. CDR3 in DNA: TGTGCCAGCAGCCAAGGGTCGAAGGCGAACACTGAAGCTTTCTTT.

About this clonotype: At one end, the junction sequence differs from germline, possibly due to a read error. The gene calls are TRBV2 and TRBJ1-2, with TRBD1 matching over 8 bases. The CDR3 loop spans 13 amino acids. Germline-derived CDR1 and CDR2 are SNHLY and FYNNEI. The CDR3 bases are TGTGCCACCAGTGACCCCGGGACAGGAGGGTACACCTTC. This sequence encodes CATSDPGTGGYTF.

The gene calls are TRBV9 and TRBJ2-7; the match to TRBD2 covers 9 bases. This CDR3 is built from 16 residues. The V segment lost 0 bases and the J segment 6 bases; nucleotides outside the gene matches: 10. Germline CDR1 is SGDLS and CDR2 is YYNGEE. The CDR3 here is CASSVDGGRVAPEQYF. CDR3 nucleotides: TGTGCCAGCAGCGTAGATGGCGGGAGGGTGGCACCCGAGCAGTACTTC.

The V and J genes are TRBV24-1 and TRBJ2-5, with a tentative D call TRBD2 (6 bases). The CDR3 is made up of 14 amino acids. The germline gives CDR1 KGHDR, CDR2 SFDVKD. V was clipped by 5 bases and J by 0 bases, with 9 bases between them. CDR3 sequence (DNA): TGTGCCACCAGTGTGGCGGGAAACCAAGAGACCCAGTACTTC. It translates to CATSVAGNQETQYF.

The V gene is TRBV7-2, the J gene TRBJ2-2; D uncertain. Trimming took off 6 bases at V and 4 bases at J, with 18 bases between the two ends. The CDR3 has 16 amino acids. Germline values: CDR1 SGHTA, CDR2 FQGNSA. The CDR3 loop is CASRNHPGIVTGELFF. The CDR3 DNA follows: TGTGCCAGCAGAAATCACCCAGGAATCGTCACCGGGGAGCTGTTTTTT.

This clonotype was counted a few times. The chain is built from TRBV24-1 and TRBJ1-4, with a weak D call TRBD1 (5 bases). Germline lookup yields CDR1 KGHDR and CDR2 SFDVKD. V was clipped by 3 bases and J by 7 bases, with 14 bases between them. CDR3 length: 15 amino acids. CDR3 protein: CATSDAYDTGEKLFF. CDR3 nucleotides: TGTGCCACCAGTGATGCATATGATACAGGTGAAAAACTGTTTTTT.

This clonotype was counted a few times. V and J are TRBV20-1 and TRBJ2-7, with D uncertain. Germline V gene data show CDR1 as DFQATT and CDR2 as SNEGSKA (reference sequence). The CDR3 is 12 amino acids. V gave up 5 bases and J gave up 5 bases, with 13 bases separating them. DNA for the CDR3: TGCAGTGCTTCGAGCTCAGCCAACGAGCAGTACTTC. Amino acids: CSASSSANEQYF.

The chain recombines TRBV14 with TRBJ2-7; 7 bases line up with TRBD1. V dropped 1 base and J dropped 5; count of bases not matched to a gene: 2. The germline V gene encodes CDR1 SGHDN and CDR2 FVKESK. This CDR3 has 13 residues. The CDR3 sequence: CASSQGGQNEQYF. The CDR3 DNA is TGTGCCAGCAGCCAAGGGGGACAGAACGAGCAGTACTTC.

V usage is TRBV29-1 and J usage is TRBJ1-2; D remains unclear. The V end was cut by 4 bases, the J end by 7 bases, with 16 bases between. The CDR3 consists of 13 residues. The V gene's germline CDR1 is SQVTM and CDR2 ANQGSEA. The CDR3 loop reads CSVVLAGSVGYTF. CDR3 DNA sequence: TGCAGCGTTGTACTAGCGGGCTCTGTTGGCTACACCTTC. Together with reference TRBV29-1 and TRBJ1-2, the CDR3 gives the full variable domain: SAVISQKPSRDICQRGTSLTIQCQVDSQVTMMFWYRQQPGQSLTLIATANQGSEATYESGFVIDKFPISRPNLTFSTLTVSNMSPEDSSIYLCSVVLAGSVGYTFGSGTRLTVV.